A single T cell receptor beta chain is shown here with its context. This clonotype has just a few counts. This receptor's antigen is unknown. Per-base qualities were not stored, and no clone one base away is much larger. Sequenced using an Illumina NovaSeq 6000. Using 5'RACE with constant-segment primers, TCRalpha and TCRbeta cDNA libraries were constructed, with sample barcodes and unique molecular identifiers added in the process. Trizol reagent was used to extract RNA from every sample. Libraries were amplified in two PCR steps, with a second sample barcode and Illumina TruSeq adapters added in the second step. Sequencing of libraries was performed on an Illumina NovaSeq with 2 x 150 bp paired-end reads. Per the original workflow: The reads were demultiplexed and collapsed into UMI-guided consensus sequences using migec v1.2.7. With mixcr v2.1.11, UMI consensuses were aligned to TRA and TRB V and J templates and assembled into clonotypes. Expanded or contracted clonotypes were those called significant by both edgeR and NoisET, with noise models trained on biological replicates. For edgeR calls, the cutoffs were a false discovery rate-adjusted p below 0.01 and a log2 fold-change threshold of 1. As an exploratory analysis of dynamics, max-normalized trajectories of the 1000 most abundant clonotypes were examined by PCA with hierarchical clustering. Separately sequenced CD4+ and CD8+ repertoires were used to assign the CD4 or CD8 phenotype of responding clones. The public reads were reanalyzed by TCRdb: fastp trimming at Q25, MiXCR alignment, in-frame beta chains only. Here each entry gathers all rows of one CDR3 protein and keeps the most common genes and DNA. None of the V and J calls come from the authors' own analysis; TCRdb made them. The sample includes under 250,000 distinct CDR3 sequences, with approximately 30% observed a single time. The top ten constitute around 10% of the sample.

The data are from a study of T-cell memory formation after mild COVID-19 (dated by TCRdb to the early 2020s). About the investigation overall: TCR sequence clusters from the two donors were found to be largely donor specific. In two donors, T-cell clones that expanded and contracted after mild COVID-19 were followed by sequencing TCRalpha and TCRbeta repertoires longitudinally. Two young, previously healthy adult volunteers made up the cohort, one male and one female. The paper as a whole reports these results and caveats: The second-wave clones that peaked on day 37 were not confirmed to be SARS-CoV-2 specific. Clones that contracted from day 15 to 85 showed balanced CD4/CD8 phenotypes, whereas a second wave of clones that expanded from day 15 to 37 leaned towards CD4+. Contracting CD4+ clones turned up mainly in the CM and EM memory subsets, whereas EMRA was where CD8+ clones were enriched. Only a couple of mild cases were covered by the study, and larger cohorts that include severe cases with pre-infection samples were considered necessary. Some responding clones were found in pre-infection memory, which suggests that pre-existing cross-reactive memory T cells took part in the SARS-CoV-2 response.

Ficoll-Paque density gradient centrifugation was the method used to isolate PBMCs. The TCR was taken from an adult woman who had mild COVID-19 (a few samples of this study predate the infection). The sample titles of this study are shuffled in the database, so cell type and time point are left out; the donor was told from shared clones. Material: PBMCs or a T cell subset sorted from them (not recorded which).

At the DNA level, the sequence is TGTGCCAGCAGCGTGAGGACAACAGATACGCAGTATTTT. Its translation is CASSVRTTDTQYF. This chain is built from TRBV9 and TRBJ2-3; 5 matching bases give a weak D call of TRBD1. Trimming costs V 2 bases and J 3 bases, and their ends lie 7 bases apart. CDR1 and CDR2 are read off the germline V gene as SGDLS and YYNGEE. There are 13 amino acids in the CDR3, from cysteine to phenylalanine inclusive. Only the CDR3 portion is preserved as DNA: 39 bases, with reading frame beginning at the first base.